The clone carrying this TCR beta chain has a single count. This sample was taken from a study of shared clonotypes between healthy human individuals. Whole-study context: CD4 naive cells filled three plates per donor, CD4 memory three, CD8 naive two and CD8 memory one.

Germline values: CDR1 MNHEY, CDR2 SMNVEV (reference sequence). This CDR3 spans 13 amino acids. Trimming took off 3 bases at V and 5 bases at J, with 9 bases between the two ends. The data were produced by immunoSEQ multiplex PCR, yet TCRdb's version contains in-frame clones alone and is incomplete. This repertoire shows around 2.3 million clones, approximately 94% found once; its top ten account for less than 0.15%. The sequence was obtained from a young man in good health. The sequencing sample was made of naive CD4+ T cells sorted from blood. Sample subset: CD45RA+ positively selected. This chain connects TRBV27 to TRBJ2-3; possible D gene TRBD2, 5 bases. The CDR3 DNA reads TGTGCCAGCAGTTTGCAAGAGGGAGATACGCAGTATTTT. This translates into CASSLQEGDTQYF.